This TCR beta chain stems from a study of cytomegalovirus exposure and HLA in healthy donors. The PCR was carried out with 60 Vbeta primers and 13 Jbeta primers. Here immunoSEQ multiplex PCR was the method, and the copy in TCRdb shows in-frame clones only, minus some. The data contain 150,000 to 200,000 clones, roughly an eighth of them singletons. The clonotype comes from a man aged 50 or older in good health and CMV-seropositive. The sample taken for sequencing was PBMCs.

The CDR3 loop reads CAWAGRPSGGKTQYF. The CDR3 region has the DNA TGTGCCTGGGCGGGACGCCCCAGTGGGGGAAAGACCCAGTACTTC. The genes are TRBV30 and TRBJ2-5, with a tentative D call TRBD2 (6 bases). This CDR3 has 15 residues. The ends were cut back, 5 bases at V and 6 bases at J, with 22 bases in the middle. Germline V gene data show CDR1 as GTSNPN and CDR2 as SVGIG (reference sequence).